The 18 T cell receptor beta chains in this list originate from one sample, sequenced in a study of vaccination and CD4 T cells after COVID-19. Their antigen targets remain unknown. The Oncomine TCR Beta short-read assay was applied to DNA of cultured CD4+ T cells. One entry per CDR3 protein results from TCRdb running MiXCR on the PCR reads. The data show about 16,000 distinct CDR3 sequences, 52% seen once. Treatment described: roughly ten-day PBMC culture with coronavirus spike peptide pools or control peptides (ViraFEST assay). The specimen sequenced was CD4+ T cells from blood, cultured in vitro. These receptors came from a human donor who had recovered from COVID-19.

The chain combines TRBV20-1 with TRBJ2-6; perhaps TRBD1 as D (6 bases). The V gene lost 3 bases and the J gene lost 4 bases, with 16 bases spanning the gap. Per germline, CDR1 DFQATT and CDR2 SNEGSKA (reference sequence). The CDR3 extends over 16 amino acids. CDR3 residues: CSASIGQLFGANVLTF. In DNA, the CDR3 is TGCAGTGCTAGCATCGGACAGCTTTTCGGGGCCAACGTCCTGACTTTC.

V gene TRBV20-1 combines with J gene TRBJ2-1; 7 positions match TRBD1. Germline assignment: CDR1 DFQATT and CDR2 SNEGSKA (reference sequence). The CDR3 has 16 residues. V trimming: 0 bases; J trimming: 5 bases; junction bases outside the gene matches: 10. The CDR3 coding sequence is TGCAGTGCTAGAGATCTCAGACAGGGAAGAGACAATGAGCAGTTCTTC. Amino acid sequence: CSARDLRQGRDNEQFF.

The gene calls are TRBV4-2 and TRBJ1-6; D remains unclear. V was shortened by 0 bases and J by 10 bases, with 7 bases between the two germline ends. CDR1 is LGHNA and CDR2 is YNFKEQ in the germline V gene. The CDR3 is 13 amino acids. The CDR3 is CASSQELASPLHF. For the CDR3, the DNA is TGTGCCAGCAGCCAAGAACTAGCCTCACCCCTCCACTTT.

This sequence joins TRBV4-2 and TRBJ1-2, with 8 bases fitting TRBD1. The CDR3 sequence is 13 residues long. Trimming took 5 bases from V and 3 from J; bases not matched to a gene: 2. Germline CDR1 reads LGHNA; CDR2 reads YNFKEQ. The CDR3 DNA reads TGTGCCAGCAGCGAGGACAGGGACTATGGCTACACCTTC. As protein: CASSEDRDYGYTF.

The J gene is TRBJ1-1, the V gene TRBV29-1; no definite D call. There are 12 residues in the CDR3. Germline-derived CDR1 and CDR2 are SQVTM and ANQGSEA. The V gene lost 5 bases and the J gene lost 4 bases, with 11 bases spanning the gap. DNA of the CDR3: TGCAGCGTTAGCTCTGTGGTCACTGAAGCTTTCTTT. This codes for CSVSSVVTEAFF.

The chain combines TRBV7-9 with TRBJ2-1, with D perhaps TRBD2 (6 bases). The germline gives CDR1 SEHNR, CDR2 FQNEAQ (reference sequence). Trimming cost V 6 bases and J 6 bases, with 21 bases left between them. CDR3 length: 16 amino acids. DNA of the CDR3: TGTGCCAGCAGTTCGGAGGGCGAGGGATCCGGCAATGAGCAGTTCTTC. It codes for CASSSEGEGSGNEQFF.

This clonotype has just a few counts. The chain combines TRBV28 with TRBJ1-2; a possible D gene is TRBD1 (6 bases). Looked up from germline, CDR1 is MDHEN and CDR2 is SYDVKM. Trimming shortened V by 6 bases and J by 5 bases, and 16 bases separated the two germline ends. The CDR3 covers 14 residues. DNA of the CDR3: TGTGCCAGCAGCGTAGGGGGGCTTGCATATGGCTACACCTTC. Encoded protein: CASSVGGLAYGYTF.

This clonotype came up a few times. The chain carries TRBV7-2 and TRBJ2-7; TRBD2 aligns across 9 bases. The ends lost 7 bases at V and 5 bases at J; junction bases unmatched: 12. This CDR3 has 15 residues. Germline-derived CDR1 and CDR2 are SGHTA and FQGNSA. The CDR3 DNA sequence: TGTGCCAGCACCCTAAGGGCGGGAGGGCCCCACGAGCAGTACTTC. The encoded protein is CASTLRAGGPHEQYF.

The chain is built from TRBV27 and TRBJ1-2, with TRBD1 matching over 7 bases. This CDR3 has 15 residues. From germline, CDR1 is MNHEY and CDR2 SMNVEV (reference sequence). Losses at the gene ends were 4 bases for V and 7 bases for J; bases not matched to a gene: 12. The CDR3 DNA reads TGTGCCAGCAGTTCCGCGGGACAGACTCGTGGTGGCTACACCTTC. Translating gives CASSSAGQTRGGYTF.

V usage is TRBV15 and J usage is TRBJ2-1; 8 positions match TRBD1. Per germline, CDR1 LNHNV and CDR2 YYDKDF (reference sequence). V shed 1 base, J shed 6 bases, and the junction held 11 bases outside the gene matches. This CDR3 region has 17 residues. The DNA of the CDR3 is TGTGCCACCAGCAGAGCACCCAGGACAGGGATTCCCAATGAGCAGTTCTTC. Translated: CATSRAPRTGIPNEQFF.

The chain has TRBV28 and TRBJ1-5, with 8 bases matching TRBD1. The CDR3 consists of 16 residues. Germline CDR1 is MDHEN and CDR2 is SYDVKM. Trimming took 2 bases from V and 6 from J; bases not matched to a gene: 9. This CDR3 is CASSLRRTGWGQPQHF. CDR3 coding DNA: TGTGCCAGCAGTTTACGAAGGACAGGGTGGGGTCAGCCCCAGCATTTT.

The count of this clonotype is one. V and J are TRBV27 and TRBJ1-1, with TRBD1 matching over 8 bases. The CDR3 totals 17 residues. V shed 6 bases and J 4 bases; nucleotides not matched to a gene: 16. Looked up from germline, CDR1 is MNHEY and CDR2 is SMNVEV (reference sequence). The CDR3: CASSTSRGRAAITEAFF. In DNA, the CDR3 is TGTGCCAGCAGCACTTCCAGGGGGCGGGCGGCAATCACTGAAGCTTTCTTT.

This CDR3 reads CSVERGRGGELFF. CDR3 in DNA: TGCAGCGTTGAAAGGGGCAGGGGGGGGGAGCTGTTTTTT. J is TRBJ2-2 and V is TRBV29-1; 7 bases line up with TRBD1. The CDR3 extends over 13 amino acids. Germline assignment: CDR1 SQVTM and CDR2 ANQGSEA. J lost 8 bases, V lost 2 bases, and 5 bases had no gene match.

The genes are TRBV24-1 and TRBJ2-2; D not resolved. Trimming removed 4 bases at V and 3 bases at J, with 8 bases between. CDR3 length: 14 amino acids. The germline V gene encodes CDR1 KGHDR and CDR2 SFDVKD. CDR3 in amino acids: CATSDPSYTGELFF. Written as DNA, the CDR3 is TGTGCCACCAGTGACCCTTCTTACACCGGGGAGCTGTTTTTT.

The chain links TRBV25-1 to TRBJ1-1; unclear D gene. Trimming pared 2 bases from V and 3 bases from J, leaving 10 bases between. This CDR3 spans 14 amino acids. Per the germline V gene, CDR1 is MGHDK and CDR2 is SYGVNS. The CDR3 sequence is CASSEGRYDTEAFF. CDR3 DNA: TGTGCCAGCAGTGAAGGACGATATGACACTGAAGCTTTCTTT.

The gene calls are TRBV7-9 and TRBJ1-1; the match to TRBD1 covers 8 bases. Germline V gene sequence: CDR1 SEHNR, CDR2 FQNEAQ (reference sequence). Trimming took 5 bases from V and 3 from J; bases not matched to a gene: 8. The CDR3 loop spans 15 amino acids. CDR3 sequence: CASSPGQGRDTEAFF. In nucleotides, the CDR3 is TGTGCCAGCAGCCCTGGACAGGGTAGGGACACTGAAGCTTTCTTT.

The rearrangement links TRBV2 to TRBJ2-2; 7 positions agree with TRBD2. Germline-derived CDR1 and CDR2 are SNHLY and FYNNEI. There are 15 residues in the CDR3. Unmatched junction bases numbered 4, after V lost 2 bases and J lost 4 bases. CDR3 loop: CASSELAARTGELFF. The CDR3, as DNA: TGTGCCAGCAGTGAACTAGCGGCCCGCACCGGGGAGCTGTTTTTT.

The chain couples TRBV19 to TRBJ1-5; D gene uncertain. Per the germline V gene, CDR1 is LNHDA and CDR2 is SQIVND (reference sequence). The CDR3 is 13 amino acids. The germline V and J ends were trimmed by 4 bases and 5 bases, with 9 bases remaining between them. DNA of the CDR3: TGTGCCAGTAGTAGCGGACGCGATCAGCCCCAGCATTTT. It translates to CASSSGRDQPQHF.